A single sample gave rise to the 22 T cell receptor beta chains below, sequenced in a study of response to subunit inactivated influenza vaccine. TCRdb independently ran MiXCR on the RT-PCR reads; one entry per CDR3 protein. The sample includes 250,000 to 350,000 distinct CDR3 sequences, approximately 23% of them seen just once. The starting material was PBMCs from blood, obtained 21 months after vaccination. These receptors were obtained from a man aged 50 to 75 who received an inactivated influenza vaccine.

This clonotype showed up just a few times. The chain links TRBV28 to TRBJ2-7; D is unclear. V dropped 1 base and J dropped 2 bases, with 18 bases sitting between them. This CDR3 has 17 residues. In germline, CDR1 is MDHEN, CDR2 SYDVKM. This CDR3 is CASSLFSGRKLTYEQYF. In DNA form, the CDR3 reads TGTGCCAGCAGTTTATTCTCTGGGCGAAAACTAACCTACGAGCAGTACTTC. Full variable domain (rest looked up from reference TRBV28 and TRBJ2-7): DVKVTQSSRYLVKRTGEKVFLECVQDMDHENMFWYRQDPGLGLRLIYFSYDVKMKEKGDIPEGYSVSREKKERFSLILESASTNQTSMYLCASSLFSGRKLTYEQYFGPGTRLTVT.

V is TRBV20-1 and J is TRBJ1-6; D not certain. Trimming cost V 3 bases and J 6 bases, with 9 bases left between them. The germline CDR1 and CDR2 sequences are DFQATT and SNEGSKA (reference sequence). The CDR3 is made up of 13 amino acids. The CDR3 here is CSASSGFNSPLHF. CDR3 DNA: TGCAGTGCTAGTTCGGGTTTTAATTCACCCCTCCACTTT.

This clonotype was seen more than once but under ten times. The chain carries TRBV7-9 and TRBJ1-3; D gene uncertain. Trimming took 6 bases from V and 0 from J, leaving 9 bases between them. Germline values: CDR1 SEHNR, CDR2 FQNEAQ (reference sequence). The CDR3 is made up of 14 amino acids. The CDR3 here is CASSLTISGNTIYF. CDR3 nucleotide sequence: TGTGCCAGCAGTTTAACGATCTCTGGAAACACCATATATTTT.

In its sample, this clonotype was seen many times. The rearrangement joins TRBV5-6 to TRBJ1-5; D gene uncertain. V lost 0 bases and J lost 5, with 12 bases in between. Germline V gene sequence: CDR1 SGHDT, CDR2 YYEEEE. This CDR3 region has 15 residues. The CDR3 spells CASSLGWIEDQPQHF. The CDR3 coding sequence is TGTGCCAGCAGCTTGGGGTGGATAGAGGATCAGCCCCAGCATTTT.

This clonotype showed up just a few times. This chain connects TRBV5-1 to TRBJ2-7, with no clear D. Germline CDR1 SGHRS, CDR2 YFSETQ. This CDR3 has 15 amino acids. V dropped 5 bases and J dropped 4 bases, with 19 bases sitting between them. The CDR3 loop is CASSKSGSLGYEQYF. CDR3 coding DNA: TGCGCCAGCAGTAAGTCAGGATCCCTTGGGTACGAGCAGTACTTC.

The genes are TRBV3-1 and TRBJ2-2; 13 bases are a match to TRBD2. The CDR3 runs to 18 residues. Trimming at V came to 1 base and at J to 0 bases, leaving 2 bases not matched to a gene. CDR1 is LGHDT, CDR2 YNNKEL, per germline (reference sequence). The CDR3 DNA is TGTGCCAGCAGCCAAGTCGGGACTAGCGGGACGAACACCGGGGAGCTGTTTTTT. This sequence encodes CASSQVGTSGTNTGELFF.

The V call is TRBV4-1, the J call TRBJ2-2, with 7 bases identical to TRBD1. This CDR3 is built from 15 residues. The V gene end was trimmed by 3 bases and the J gene end by 4 bases; junction bases not matched to a gene: 5. The germline V gene has CDR1 MGHRA and CDR2 YSYEKL. CDR3 residues: CASSQAHRGTGELFF. In nucleotides, the CDR3 is TGCGCCAGCAGCCAGGCCCACAGGGGCACCGGGGAGCTGTTTTTT.

This chain joins TRBV4-1 and TRBJ1-2; D perhaps matches TRBD1 (5 bases). Germline V CDR1 and CDR2: MGHRA, YSYEKL. CDR3 length: 14 amino acids. The V end lost 5 bases, the J end lost 6 bases, and 16 bases lay between the germline ends. DNA for the CDR3: TGCGCCAGCAGCACCCCCGGGGGGGGTGATGGCTACACCTTC. It specifies CASSTPGGGDGYTF.

The sample holds many counts of this clonotype. The chain combines TRBV6-5 with TRBJ2-4; no definite D call. The CDR3 contains 14 residues. V was cut by 2 bases and J by 5 bases, with 10 bases left in between. Germline V CDR1 and CDR2: MNHEY, SVGAGI. Here the CDR3 reads CASSYSVRENIQYF. CDR3 sequence (DNA): TGTGCCAGCAGTTACAGCGTTCGAGAAAACATTCAGTACTTC.

This clonotype was seen a few times. This chain uses TRBV10-3 with TRBJ2-7; 9 bases are shared with TRBD1. V lost 6 bases and J lost 5; bases outside the gene matches: 5. Germline assignment: CDR1 ENHRY and CDR2 SYGVKD. The CDR3 is 13 residues long. CDR3 residues: CAIRGTGINEQYF. The DNA of the CDR3 is TGTGCCATCAGGGGGACAGGGATCAACGAGCAGTACTTC.

The rearrangement joins TRBV12-3 or TRBV12-4 to TRBJ1-2; D might be TRBD1 (6 bases). Trimming took 6 bases from V and 8 from J, leaving 16 bases between them. This CDR3 comprises 13 residues. The CDR3: CASSGGQSNGYTF. In nucleotides, the CDR3 is TGTGCCAGCAGCGGTGGACAGTCGAACGGCTACACCTTC.

This chain links TRBV12-3 or TRBV12-4 with TRBJ1-6, with D unresolved. The CDR3 runs to 12 residues. The V end was cut by 3 bases, the J end by 10 bases, with 7 bases between. The CDR3 nucleotides read TGTGCCAGCAGTTTTCCTGGCTCACCCCTCCACTTT. This encodes CASSFPGSPLHF.

This clonotype was detected many times. The CDR3 nucleotides read TGTGCCAGCAGTTTTTCGGGGTCGAACACTGAAGCTTTCTTT. Its protein is CASSFSGSNTEAFF. V is TRBV12-3 or TRBV12-4 and J is TRBJ1-1, with D unresolved. The CDR3 runs 14 residues. Between the trimmed V and J ends, which lost 3 bases and 1 base, there was a span of 9 bases.

The rearrangement joins TRBV10-1 to TRBJ2-5, with D perhaps matching TRBD2 (5 bases). Trimming took off 0 bases at V and 0 bases at J, with 14 bases between the two ends. This CDR3 is 17 amino acids long. Germline CDR1 reads WNHNN; CDR2 reads SYGVQD (reference sequence). CDR3 amino acids: CASSESSRGTYQETQYF. The CDR3 DNA is TGCGCCAGCAGTGAGTCGAGTCGGGGAACATACCAAGAGACCCAGTACTTC.

This clonotype was counted between two and nine times. The V call is TRBV21-1, the J call TRBJ1-2; the D call TRBD1 from the table was never checked on the DNA. TRBV21-1 is a listed pseudogene. The length of the CDR3 is 14 residues. For the CDR3, the DNA is TGTGCCAGCAGCCTAATCCAGGGGGCGCATGGCTACACCTTC. It yields the protein CASSLIQGAHGYTF.

This chain joins TRBV6-2 or TRBV6-3 and TRBJ1-2; D might be TRBD1 (6 bases). Per the germline V gene, CDR1 is MNHEY and CDR2 is SVGEGT. Trimming removed 6 bases from V and 6 bases from J, with 17 bases in between. The CDR3 runs to 14 residues. The CDR3 DNA reads TGTGCCAGCAGCCGAAGGGGGGGCAGAGATGGCTACACCTTC. It codes for CASSRRGGRDGYTF.

There are a few counts of this clonotype. The V gene is TRBV9, the J gene TRBJ1-1; TRBD1 aligns across 7 bases. CDR1 is SGDLS, CDR2 YYNGEE, per germline. The V segment lost 2 bases and the J segment 0 bases; nucleotides outside the gene matches: 1. The CDR3 covers 14 residues. Here the CDR3 DNA reads TGTGCCAGCAGCGTTGACAGGGTGAACACTGAAGCTTTCTTT. It is translated as CASSVDRVNTEAFF.

In the case of this clonotype: A junction end diverges from the germline sequence, so it may reflect a read error. The chain is built from TRBV20-1 and TRBJ1-1; D is perhaps TRBD1 (5 bases). This CDR3 is 12 amino acids long. CDR1 and CDR2 from the germline V gene are DFQATT and SNEGSKA (reference sequence). The CDR3 region has the DNA TGCAGTCCCCGGGGGACGAACACTGTAGCTTTCTTT. Residues: CSPRGTNTVAFF.

V gene TRBV6-5 combines with J gene TRBJ1-1; D not certain. The CDR3 loop spans 13 amino acids. Per germline, CDR1 MNHEY and CDR2 SVGAGI. The V and J ends lost 2 bases and 5 bases respectively, with 9 bases between them. As DNA, the CDR3 is TGTGCCAGCAGTTACCGGCGGATGACTGAAGCTTTCTTT. Translated: CASSYRRMTEAFF.

This rearrangement joins TRBV12-3 or TRBV12-4 to TRBJ1-4; a possible D gene is TRBD1 (6 bases). The CDR3 contains 15 residues. Trimming shortened V by 5 bases and J by 3 bases, and 13 bases separated the two germline ends. The CDR3 bases are TGTGCCAGCAGTAAATCGGGGACACCTAATGAAAAACTGTTTTTT. Protein: CASSKSGTPNEKLFF.

This sequence joins TRBV6-2 or TRBV6-3 and TRBJ2-3; 10 nucleotides agree with TRBD2. V was pared by 2 bases and J by 5 bases, with 4 bases of the junction left unmatched. CDR3 size: 15 residues. The germline V gene encodes CDR1 MNHEY and CDR2 SVGEGT. Here the CDR3 DNA reads TGTGCCAGCAGTTACGAGGGACTAGCGAGAGATACGCAGTATTTT. Translation: CASSYEGLARDTQYF.

This clonotype was seen only a few times. V usage is TRBV6-2 or TRBV6-3 and J usage is TRBJ1-1; D is unresolved. Trimming cost V 2 bases and J 2 bases, with 9 bases left between them. The germline CDR1 and CDR2 sequences are MNHEY and SVGEGT. This CDR3 is 14 amino acids long. The chain's CDR3 is CASSYGHVNTEAFF. CDR3 nucleotides: TGTGCCAGCAGTTACGGGCACGTTAACACTGAAGCTTTCTTT.